These T cell receptor beta chains were read from a single sample in a study of blood T cell repertoires in COVID-19. Clones were sequenced by immunoSEQ multiplex PCR, and TCRdb holds only the in-frame ones, with some missing. The table shows fewer than 400,000 clones, with roughly 89% occurring only once. Sequencing used PBMCs or T cells enriched from blood (not recorded which). The source of these receptors is a woman between 45 and 65 years old who had recovered from COVID-19. CDR3s include the opening cysteine and the closing phenylalanine or tryptophan. Fields, in order: J gene, V gene, CDR3 protein.

>TRBJ1-6|TRBV3-1/TRBV3-2
CASSQRGNSPLHF
>TRBJ1-5|TRBV19
CASSTQDRGFQPQHF
>TRBJ2-7|TRBV27
CASHDRSYEQYF
>TRBJ1-2|TRBV13
CASSLSLRGFYGYTF
>TRBJ1-1|TRBV11-2
CASSLLRTPEAFF
>TRBJ1-1|TRBV13
CASSVWTGTRAEAFF
>TRBJ1-4|TRBV24-1
CATSDFTVSDEKLFF
>TRBJ2-1|TRBV5-1
CASSPQGDNEQFF
>TRBJ1-6|TRBV3-1/TRBV3-2
CASREQGAGRNSPLHF
>TRBJ2-3|TRBV11-2
CASSLVGGLSTDTQYF
>TRBJ2-7|TRBV27
CASKRSGFYEQYF
>TRBJ1-2|TRBV2
CASSGHAETGGYTF
>TRBJ2-3|TRBV7-3
CASSKERGGTQYF
>TRBJ1-2|TRBV4-1
CASSPEYQPYGYTF
>TRBJ2-7|TRBV11-3
CASSLGGQGSYEQYF